The rows below give T cell receptor beta chains drawn from one sample of a study of T cell changes during pregnancy in multiple sclerosis. Generated by immunoSEQ multiplex PCR, the TCRdb table keeps only in-frame clones and is missing some. Of tens of thousands of clones in the sample, 80% to 95% were seen once. The material sequenced was CD4+ T cells from peripheral blood mononuclear cells, taken in the second trimester of pregnancy. The receptors originated from a female donor in good health, enrolled as a control in a pregnancy study. The CDR3 runs from the conserved cysteine through the conserved F or W. A D gene is named only where the DNA matches it firmly. Clone size is stated in some rows and not others, as once, few, many or a class when expanded.

V gene: TRBV7-2; CDR3 length: 16; D gene: TRBD2; clone size: .; J gene: TRBJ2-7; CDR3 protein: CASSLNTAGGAYEQYF; CDR3 DNA: TGTGCCAGCAGCTTAAATACGGCGGGAGGTGCCTACGAGCAGTACTTC
V gene: TRBV19; CDR3 length: 14; D gene: TRBD1; clone size: .; J gene: TRBJ1-5; CDR3 protein: CASGRDSINQPQHF; CDR3 DNA: TGTGCCAGTGGCCGGGACAGCATCAATCAGCCCCAGCATTTT
V gene: TRBV28; CDR3 length: 13; D gene: .; clone size: .; J gene: TRBJ1-2; CDR3 protein: CASSFGGDYGYTF; CDR3 DNA: TGTGCCAGCAGTTTCGGGGGGGACTATGGCTACACCTTC
V gene: TRBV7-2; CDR3 length: 12; D gene: .; clone size: .; J gene: TRBJ1-2; CDR3 protein: CASSLAGVGYTF; CDR3 DNA: TGTGCCAGCAGCTTGGCAGGGGTAGGCTACACCTTC
V gene: TRBV5-6; CDR3 length: 19; D gene: .; clone size: .; J gene: TRBJ2-1; CDR3 protein: CASSFRGANPRGSYNEQFF; CDR3 DNA: TGTGCCAGCAGCTTCAGGGGGGCCAATCCACGGGGATCCTACAATGAGCAGTTCTTC
V gene: TRBV9; CDR3 length: 16; D gene: .; clone size: .; J gene: TRBJ1-3; CDR3 protein: CASSVSIGQSGNTIYF; CDR3 DNA: TGTGCCAGCAGCGTATCAATTGGGCAGTCTGGAAACACCATATATTTT
V gene: TRBV28; CDR3 length: 15; D gene: .; clone size: once; J gene: TRBJ1-1; CDR3 protein: CASSLWLGLGTEAFF; CDR3 DNA: TGTGCCAGCAGTTTATGGCTGGGCTTGGGCACTGAAGCTTTCTTT
V gene: TRBV2; CDR3 length: 14; D gene: TRBD2; clone size: .; J gene: TRBJ2-1; CDR3 protein: CASVRRTSGNEQFF; CDR3 DNA: TGTGCCAGCGTCAGGAGAACTAGCGGCAATGAGCAGTTCTTC
V gene: TRBV7-9; CDR3 length: 14; D gene: .; clone size: .; J gene: TRBJ1-2; CDR3 protein: CASSLFRDSLEYTF; CDR3 DNA: TGTGCCAGCAGCTTATTCAGAGACAGCCTCGAATACACCTTC
V gene: TRBV5-1; CDR3 length: 14; D gene: .; clone size: .; J gene: TRBJ1-2; CDR3 protein: CASSPARADLGYTF; CDR3 DNA: TGCGCCAGCAGCCCCGCCAGGGCTGACCTTGGCTACACCTTC
V gene: TRBV19; CDR3 length: 13; D gene: TRBD1; clone size: .; J gene: TRBJ2-7; CDR3 protein: CANRDRDFYEQYF; CDR3 DNA: TGTGCCAACCGGGACAGGGATTTCTACGAGCAGTACTTC
V gene: TRBV10-3; CDR3 length: 14; D gene: TRBD2; clone size: .; J gene: TRBJ2-1; CDR3 protein: CAIGGTSAYNEQFF; CDR3 DNA: TGTGCCATAGGGGGGACTAGCGCGTACAATGAGCAGTTCTTC
V gene: TRBV5-1; CDR3 length: 15; D gene: .; clone size: many; J gene: TRBJ1-1; CDR3 protein: CASTLGGGGTVEAFF; CDR3 DNA: TGCGCCAGCACCTTGGGAGGGGGGGGTACCGTTGAAGCTTTCTTT
V gene: TRBV19; CDR3 length: 15; D gene: TRBD2; clone size: .; J gene: TRBJ2-7; CDR3 protein: CASRRAGGPVNEQYF; CDR3 DNA: TGTGCCAGTAGGAGAGCGGGAGGGCCCGTCAACGAGCAGTACTTC
V gene: TRBV7-9; CDR3 length: 12; D gene: TRBD1; clone size: .; J gene: TRBJ2-5; CDR3 protein: CASSSGQGASDF; CDR3 DNA: TGTGCCAGCAGTTCTGGACAGGGGGCCTCGGACTTC
V gene: TRBV5-6; CDR3 length: 16; D gene: .; clone size: once; J gene: TRBJ1-2; CDR3 protein: CASSPTTGLINYGYTF; CDR3 DNA: TGTGCCAGCAGCCCGACGACAGGCCTAATAAACTATGGCTACACCTTC
V gene: TRBV28; CDR3 length: 17; D gene: .; clone size: .; J gene: TRBJ1-5; CDR3 protein: CASRPRIGGVSNQPQHF; CDR3 DNA: TGTGCCAGCAGGCCCCGTATTGGGGGCGTGAGCAATCAGCCCCAGCATTTT
V gene: TRBV9; CDR3 length: 16; D gene: TRBD2; clone size: .; J gene: TRBJ2-1; CDR3 protein: CASSVVGGRGGDEQFF; CDR3 DNA: TGTGCCAGCAGCGTAGTGGGCGGGAGGGGAGGTGATGAGCAGTTCTTC
V gene: TRBV5-1; CDR3 length: 13; D gene: TRBD1; clone size: .; J gene: TRBJ1-2; CDR3 protein: CASTTGGGYGYTF; CDR3 DNA: TGCGCCAGCACGACAGGGGGCGGCTATGGCTACACCTTC
V gene: TRBV7-8; CDR3 length: 16; D gene: TRBD2; clone size: .; J gene: TRBJ2-3; CDR3 protein: CASSLAAGLAGGTQYF; CDR3 DNA: TGTGCCAGCAGCTTAGCGGCGGGGCTAGCGGGGGGTACGCAGTATTTT
V gene: TRBV28; CDR3 length: 16; D gene: TRBD1; clone size: .; J gene: TRBJ1-2; CDR3 protein: CASSLMKGQGFYGYTF; CDR3 DNA: TGTGCCAGCAGTTTAATGAAGGGACAGGGGTTTTATGGCTACACCTTC
V gene: TRBV5-1; CDR3 length: 16; D gene: TRBD1; clone size: .; J gene: TRBJ1-1; CDR3 protein: CASSTGQGAVNTEAFF; CDR3 DNA: TGCGCCAGCAGCACGGGACAGGGGGCAGTAAACACTGAAGCTTTCTTT
V gene: TRBV19; CDR3 length: 17; D gene: .; clone size: .; J gene: TRBJ1-4; CDR3 protein: CASSQTLTSRDNEKLFF; CDR3 DNA: TGTGCCAGTAGCCAAACGCTCACATCCAGGGATAATGAAAAACTGTTTTTT
V gene: TRBV30; CDR3 length: 12; D gene: TRBD1; clone size: .; J gene: TRBJ2-7; CDR3 protein: CAWSRDSQEQYF; CDR3 DNA: TGTGCCTGGAGCAGGGACAGCCAAGAGCAGTACTTC
V gene: TRBV11-3; CDR3 length: 16; D gene: TRBD1; clone size: .; J gene: TRBJ2-1; CDR3 protein: CASSLGGTGGRVEQFF; CDR3 DNA: TGTGCCAGCAGCTTAGGAGGAACAGGGGGCAGGGTTGAGCAGTTCTTC
V gene: TRBV18; CDR3 length: 13; D gene: TRBD1; clone size: .; J gene: TRBJ1-6; CDR3 protein: CASSPDRASPLHF; CDR3 DNA: TGTGCCAGCTCACCGGACAGGGCCTCACCCCTCCACTTT
V gene: TRBV2; CDR3 length: 12; D gene: .; clone size: .; J gene: TRBJ1-2; CDR3 protein: CASNRADYGYTF; CDR3 DNA: TGTGCCAGCAACAGGGCAGACTATGGCTACACCTTC
V gene: TRBV5-4; CDR3 length: 15; D gene: .; clone size: .; J gene: TRBJ2-5; CDR3 protein: CASSGNTRGGGTQYF; CDR3 DNA: TGTGCCAGCAGCGGGAATACTAGAGGCGGTGGGACCCAGTACTTC
V gene: TRBV7-3; CDR3 length: 13; D gene: .; clone size: few; J gene: TRBJ2-2; CDR3 protein: CACQGQNTGELFF; CDR3 DNA: TGTGCCTGTCAGGGACAGAACACCGGGGAGCTGTTTTTT
V gene: TRBV5-6; CDR3 length: 18; D gene: .; clone size: .; J gene: TRBJ2-2; CDR3 protein: CASSLAGAGLSSTGELFF; CDR3 DNA: TGTGCCAGCAGCTTGGCCGGAGCCGGCCTGTCCAGCACCGGGGAGCTGTTTTTT
V gene: TRBV9; CDR3 length: 17; D gene: .; clone size: .; J gene: TRBJ2-6; CDR3 protein: CASSVTGRSSGANVLTF; CDR3 DNA: TGTGCCAGCAGCGTAACAGGGAGAAGCTCTGGGGCCAACGTCCTGACTTTC